The sequence of this TCR beta chain was determined in a study of blood T cells in healthy people across ages. The length of the CDR3 is 13 residues. From germline, CDR1 is SGHTA and CDR2 FQGNSA. Trimming stripped 4 bases from V and 4 bases from J, with 10 bases between. Donation came from healthy Caucasian individuals in Russia who were aged about 6 to 95. Through a sample-barcoded 5' primer and a J-beta primer mix, a second PCR was run for 7 to 11 cycles. The authors tagged each cDNA molecule using a template-switch adaptor with 12 random nucleotides. TCRdb re-called the 5' RACE reads with MiXCR, one entry per CDR3 protein. The sample holds fewer than 800,000 distinct CDR3 sequences, 32% seen once. Findings and limits, study-wide: Estimates of total diversity, which came from one million sequenced T cells, were considered to be underestimates. Long-lived and aged donors differed, with more naive CD4+ cells and higher diversity in the long-lived.

A remark on this clonotype: Antigen: not known.

The sample comprised blood. J is TRBJ1-2 and V is TRBV7-2; TRBD1 might be the D (6 bases). This receptor was obtained from a woman of 80 years or more in good health. The CDR3 sequence is CASSWGAAYGYTF. CDR3 nucleotides: TGTGCCAGCAGCTGGGGGGCCGCCTATGGCTACACCTTC.